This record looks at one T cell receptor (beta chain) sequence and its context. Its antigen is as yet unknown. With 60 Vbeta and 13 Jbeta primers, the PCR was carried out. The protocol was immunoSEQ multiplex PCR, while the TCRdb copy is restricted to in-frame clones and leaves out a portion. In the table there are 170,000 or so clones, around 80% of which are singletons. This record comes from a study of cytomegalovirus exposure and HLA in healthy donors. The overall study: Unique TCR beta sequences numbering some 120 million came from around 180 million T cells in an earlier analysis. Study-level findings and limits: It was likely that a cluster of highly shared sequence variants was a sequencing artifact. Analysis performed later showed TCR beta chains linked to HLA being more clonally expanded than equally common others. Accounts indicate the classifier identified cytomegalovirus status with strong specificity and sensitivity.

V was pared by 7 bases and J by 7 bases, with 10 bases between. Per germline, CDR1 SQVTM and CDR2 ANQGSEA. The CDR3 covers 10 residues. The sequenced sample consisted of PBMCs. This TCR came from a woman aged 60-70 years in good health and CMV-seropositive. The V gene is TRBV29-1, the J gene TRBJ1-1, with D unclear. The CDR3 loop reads CSARRGEAFF. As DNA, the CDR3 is TGCAGCGCGCGACGGGGTGAAGCTTTCTTT.